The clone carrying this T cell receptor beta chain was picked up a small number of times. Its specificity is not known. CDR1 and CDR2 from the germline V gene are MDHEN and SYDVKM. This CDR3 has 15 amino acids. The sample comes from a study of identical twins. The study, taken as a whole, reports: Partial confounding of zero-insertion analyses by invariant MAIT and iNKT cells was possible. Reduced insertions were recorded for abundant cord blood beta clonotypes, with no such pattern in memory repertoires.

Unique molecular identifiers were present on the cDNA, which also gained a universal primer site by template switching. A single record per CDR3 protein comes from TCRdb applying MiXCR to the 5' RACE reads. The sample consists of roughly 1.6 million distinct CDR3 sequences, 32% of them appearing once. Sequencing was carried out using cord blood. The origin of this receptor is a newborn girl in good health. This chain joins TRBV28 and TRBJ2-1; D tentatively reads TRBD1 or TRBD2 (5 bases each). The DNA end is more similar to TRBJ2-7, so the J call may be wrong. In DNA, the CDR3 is TGTGCCAGCAGTTTGGGTGGGACGTTTAACAATGAGCAGTACTTC. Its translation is CASSLGGTFNNEQYF.